This T cell receptor (beta chain) is drawn from a study of blood T cell repertoires in COVID-19. J lost 8 bases, V lost 5 bases, and 12 bases had no gene match. CDR3 length: 15 amino acids. Germline CDR1 reads GTSNPN; CDR2 reads SVGIG (reference sequence). Clones were sequenced by immunoSEQ multiplex PCR, and TCRdb holds only the in-frame ones, with some missing. The repertoire holds 95,000 to 100,000 clones, with 80% to 90% as singletons. The chain carries TRBV30 and TRBJ1-6; TRBD1 agrees at 7 bases. Sequencing was carried out using peripheral blood. This receptor was taken from a woman aged 25-40 years with acute or convalescent COVID-19. The DNA of the CDR3 is TGTGCCTGGGCCCGGGACAGTCCTTCTTATTCACCCCTCCACTTT. The encoded protein is CAWARDSPSYSPLHF. The variable domain in full, completed from reference TRBV30 and TRBJ1-6, reads SQTIHQWPATLVQPVGSPLSLECTVEGTSNPNLYWYRQAAGRGLQLLFYSVGIGQISSEVPQNLSASRPQDRQFILSSKKLLLSDSGFYLCAWARDSPSYSPLHFGNGTRLTVT.